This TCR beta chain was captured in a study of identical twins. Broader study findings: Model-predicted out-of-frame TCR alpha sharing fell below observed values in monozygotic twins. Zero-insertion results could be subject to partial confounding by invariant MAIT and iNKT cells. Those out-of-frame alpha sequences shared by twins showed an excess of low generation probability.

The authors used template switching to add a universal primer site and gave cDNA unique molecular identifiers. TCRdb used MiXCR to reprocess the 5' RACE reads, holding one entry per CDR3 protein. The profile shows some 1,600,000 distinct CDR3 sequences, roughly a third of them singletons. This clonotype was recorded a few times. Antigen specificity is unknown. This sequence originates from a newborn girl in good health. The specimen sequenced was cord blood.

CDR3 bases: TGTGCCAGCAGTGAAGTAACAGACTCTTACGAGCAGTACTTC. Translated: CASSEVTDSYEQYF. V is TRBV6-1 and J is TRBJ2-7; D not certain. CDR1 is MNHNS and CDR2 is SASEGT in the germline V gene. V gave up 1 base and J gave up 4 bases, with 11 bases separating them. This CDR3 contains 14 residues.